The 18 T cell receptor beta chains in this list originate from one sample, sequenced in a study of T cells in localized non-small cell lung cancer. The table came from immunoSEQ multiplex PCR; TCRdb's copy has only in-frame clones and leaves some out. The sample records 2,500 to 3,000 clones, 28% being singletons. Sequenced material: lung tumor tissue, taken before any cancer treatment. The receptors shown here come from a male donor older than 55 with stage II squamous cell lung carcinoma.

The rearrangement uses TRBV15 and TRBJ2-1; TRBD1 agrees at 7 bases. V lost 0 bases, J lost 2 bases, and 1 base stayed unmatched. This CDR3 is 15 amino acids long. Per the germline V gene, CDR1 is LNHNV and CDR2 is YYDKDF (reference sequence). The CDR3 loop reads CATSREGQTYNEQFF. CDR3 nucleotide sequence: TGTGCCACCAGCAGAGAGGGACAGACCTACAATGAGCAGTTCTTC.

For the CDR3, the DNA is TGTGCCAGTAGTACAGGGACGGTTTATAGCAATCAGCCCCAGCATTTT. Translating gives CASSTGTVYSNQPQHF. The chain combines TRBV19 with TRBJ1-5, with a possible D match to TRBD1 (5 bases). Trimming stripped 4 bases from V and 0 bases from J, with 13 bases between. CDR1 is LNHDA, CDR2 SQIVND, per germline (reference sequence). The CDR3 totals 16 residues.

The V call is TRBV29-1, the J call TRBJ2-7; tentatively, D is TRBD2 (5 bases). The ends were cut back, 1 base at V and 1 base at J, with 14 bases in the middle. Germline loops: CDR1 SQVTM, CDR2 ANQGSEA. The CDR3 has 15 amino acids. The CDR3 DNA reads TGCAGCGTTGAAGCACGGGGAACACCTTCCTACGAGCAGTACTTC. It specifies CSVEARGTPSYEQYF.

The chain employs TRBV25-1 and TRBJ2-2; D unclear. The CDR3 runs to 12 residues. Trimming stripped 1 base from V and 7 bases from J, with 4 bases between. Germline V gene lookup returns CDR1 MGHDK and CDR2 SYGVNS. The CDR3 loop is CASSESYGELFF. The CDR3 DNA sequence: TGTGCCAGCAGTGAATCTTACGGGGAGCTGTTTTTT.

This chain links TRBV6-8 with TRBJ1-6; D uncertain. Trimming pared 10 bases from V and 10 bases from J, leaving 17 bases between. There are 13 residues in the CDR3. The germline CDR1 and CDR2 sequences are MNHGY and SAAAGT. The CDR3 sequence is CAIRNEGLSPLHF. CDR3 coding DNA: TGTGCCATCAGGAATGAAGGATTGTCACCCCTCCACTTT.

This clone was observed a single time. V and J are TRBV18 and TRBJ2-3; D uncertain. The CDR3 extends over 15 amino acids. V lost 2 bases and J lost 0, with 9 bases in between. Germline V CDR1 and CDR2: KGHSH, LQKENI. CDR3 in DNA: TGTGCCAGCTCACCAGGCGTCCGGAGCACAGATACGCAGTATTTT. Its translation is CASSPGVRSTDTQYF.

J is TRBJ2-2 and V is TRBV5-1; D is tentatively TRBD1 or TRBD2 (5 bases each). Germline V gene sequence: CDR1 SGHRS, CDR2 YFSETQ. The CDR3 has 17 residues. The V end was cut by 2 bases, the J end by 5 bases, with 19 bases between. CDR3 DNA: TGCGCCAGCAGCTTTCTTGGGACGGCTGTGAAAACCGGGGAGCTGTTTTTT. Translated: CASSFLGTAVKTGELFF.

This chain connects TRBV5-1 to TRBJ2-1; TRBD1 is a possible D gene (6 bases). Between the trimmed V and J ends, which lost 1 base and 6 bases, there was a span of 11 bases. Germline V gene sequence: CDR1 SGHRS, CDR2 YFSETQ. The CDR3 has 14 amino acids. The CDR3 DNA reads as TGCGCCAGCAGCTTGACAGGGATGGGCAATGAGCAGTTCTTC. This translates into CASSLTGMGNEQFF.

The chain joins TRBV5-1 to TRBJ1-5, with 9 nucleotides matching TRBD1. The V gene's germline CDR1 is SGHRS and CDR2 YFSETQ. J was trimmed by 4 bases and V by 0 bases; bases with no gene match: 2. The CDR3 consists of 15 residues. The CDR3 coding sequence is TGCGCCAGCAGCTTGGGGGACAGGGCTAATCAGCCCCAGCATTTT. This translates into CASSLGDRANQPQHF.

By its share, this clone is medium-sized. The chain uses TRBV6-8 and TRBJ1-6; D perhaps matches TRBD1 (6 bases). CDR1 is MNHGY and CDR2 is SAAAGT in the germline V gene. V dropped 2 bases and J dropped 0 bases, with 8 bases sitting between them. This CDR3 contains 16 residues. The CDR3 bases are TGTGCCAGCAGTTACGGACAGAGCTCCTATAATTCACCCCTCCACTTT. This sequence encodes CASSYGQSSYNSPLHF.

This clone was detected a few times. CDR3 amino acids: CASSGGSSYEQYF. CDR3 in DNA: TGTGCCAGCAGTGGGGGTAGCTCCTACGAGCAGTACTTC. This sequence joins TRBV6-8 and TRBJ2-7; D is possibly TRBD1 or TRBD2 (5 bases each). Trimming pared 5 bases from V and 0 bases from J, leaving 8 bases between. Germline CDR1 is MNHGY and CDR2 is SAAAGT. The CDR3 is 13 amino acids.

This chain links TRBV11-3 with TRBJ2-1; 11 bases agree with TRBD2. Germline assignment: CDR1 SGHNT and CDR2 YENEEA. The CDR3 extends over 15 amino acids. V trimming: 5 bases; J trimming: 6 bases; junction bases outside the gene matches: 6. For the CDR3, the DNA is TGTGCCAGCAGCAGGCTAGCGGGAGGCAGCAATGAGCAGTTCTTC. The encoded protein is CASSRLAGGSNEQFF.

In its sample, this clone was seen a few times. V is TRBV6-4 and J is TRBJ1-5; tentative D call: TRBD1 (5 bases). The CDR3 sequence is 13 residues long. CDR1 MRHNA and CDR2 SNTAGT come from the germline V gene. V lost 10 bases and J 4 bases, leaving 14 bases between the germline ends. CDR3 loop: CAITQGSNQPQHF. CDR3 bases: TGTGCCATCACCCAGGGTTCGAATCAGCCCCAGCATTTT.

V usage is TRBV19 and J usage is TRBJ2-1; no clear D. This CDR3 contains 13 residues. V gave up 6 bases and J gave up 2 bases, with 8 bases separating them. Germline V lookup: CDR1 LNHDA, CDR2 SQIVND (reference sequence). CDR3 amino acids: CASSRLTYNEQFF. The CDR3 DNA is TGTGCCAGTAGCAGACTTACCTACAATGAGCAGTTCTTC.

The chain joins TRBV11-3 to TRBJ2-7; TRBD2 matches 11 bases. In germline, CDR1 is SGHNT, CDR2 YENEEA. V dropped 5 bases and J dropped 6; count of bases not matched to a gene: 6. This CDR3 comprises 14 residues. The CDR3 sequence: CASSQTSGSREQYF. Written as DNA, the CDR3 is TGTGCCAGCAGCCAAACTAGCGGGAGCCGCGAGCAGTACTTC.

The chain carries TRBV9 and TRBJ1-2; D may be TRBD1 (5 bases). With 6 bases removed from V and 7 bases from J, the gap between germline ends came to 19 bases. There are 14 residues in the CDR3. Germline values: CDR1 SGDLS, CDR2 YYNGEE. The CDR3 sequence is CASTIRRQPGGYTF. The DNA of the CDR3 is TGTGCCAGCACCATAAGACGACAGCCAGGTGGCTACACCTTC.

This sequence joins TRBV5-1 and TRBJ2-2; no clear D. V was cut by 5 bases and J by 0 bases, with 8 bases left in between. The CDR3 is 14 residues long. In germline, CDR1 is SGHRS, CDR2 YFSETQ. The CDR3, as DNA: TGCGCCAGCAGAGTGTTTTCGAACACCGGGGAGCTGTTTTTT. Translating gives CASRVFSNTGELFF. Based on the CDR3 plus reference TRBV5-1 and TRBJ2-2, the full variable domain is KAGVTQTPRYLIKTRGQQVTLSCSPISGHRSVSWYQQTPGQGLQFLFEYFSETQRNKGNFPGRFSGRQFSNSRSEMNVSTLELGDSALYLCASRVFSNTGELFFGEGSRLTVL.

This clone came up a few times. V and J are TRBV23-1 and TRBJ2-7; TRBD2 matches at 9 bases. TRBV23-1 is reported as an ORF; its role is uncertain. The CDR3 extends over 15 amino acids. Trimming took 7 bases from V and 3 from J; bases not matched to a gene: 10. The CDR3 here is CASISSGGHLYEQYV. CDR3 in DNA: TGCGCCAGCATCAGCAGCGGGGGGCACCTCTACGAGCAGTACGTC.